Shown below are 24 T cell receptor beta chains from a single sample sequenced in a study of T cells in Graves' hyperthyroidism and ophthalmopathy. The source material, RNA transcripts, was used to amplify TCR beta CDR3 regions. The TCR CDR3 was amplified in a first-round RT-PCR using the HTBI primer set. TCRdb independently ran MiXCR on the multiplex PCR reads; one entry per CDR3 protein. Among fewer than 550,000 distinct CDR3 sequences listed, more than 15% were seen once. The specimen was blood. The receptors stem from a woman between 18 and 30 years old with Graves' hyperthyroidism.

The chain carries TRBV6-2 or TRBV6-3 and TRBJ2-5; D ambiguous. The germline V gene encodes CDR1 MNHEY and CDR2 SVGEGT. Trimming removed 11 bases from V and 5 bases from J, with 15 bases in between. The CDR3 spans 12 residues. CDR3 sequence: CAAQGPMETQYF. The CDR3 DNA reads TGTGCCGCCCAAGGGCCAATGGAGACCCAGTACTTC.

The chain recombines TRBV5-5 with TRBJ1-1; D remains ambiguous. Germline assignment: CDR1 SGHKS and CDR2 YYEKEE (reference sequence). Trimming shortened V by 1 base and J by 5 bases, and 9 bases separated the two germline ends. The CDR3 loop spans 13 amino acids. The CDR3 loop is CASSLFPATEAFF. The DNA for the CDR3 is TGTGCCAGCAGCTTGTTTCCGGCAACTGAAGCTTTCTTT.

The sample holds many counts of this clonotype. The CDR3 DNA follows: TGTGCCACCAGTGTGGACGGAGCCTCCTACGAGCAGTACTTC. Translation: CATSVDGASYEQYF. V is TRBV24-1 and J is TRBJ2-7; D is ambiguous. In germline, CDR1 is KGHDR, CDR2 SFDVKD. This CDR3 has 14 amino acids. V was shortened by 5 bases and J by 0 bases, with 10 bases between the two germline ends.

The V and J genes are TRBV14 and TRBJ2-7; the D gene is possibly TRBD1 (5 bases). The germline CDR1 and CDR2 sequences are SGHDN and FVKESK. This CDR3 spans 13 amino acids. The germline V and J ends were trimmed by 3 bases and 9 bases, with 15 bases remaining between them. This CDR3 is CASSQGPPGGQYF. The DNA of the CDR3 is TGTGCCAGCAGCCAGGGGCCTCCCGGTGGGCAGTACTTC.

This clonotype was detected many times. The chain carries TRBV11-2 and TRBJ1-2, with D perhaps TRBD1 (6 bases). Per germline, CDR1 SGHAT and CDR2 FQNNGV. Trimming cost V 5 bases and J 5 bases, with 15 bases left between them. The CDR3 is made up of 14 amino acids. The chain's CDR3 is CASSPVGASYGYTF. DNA for the CDR3: TGTGCCAGCAGCCCTGTGGGGGCAAGTTATGGCTACACCTTC.

This clonotype was seen at least ten times. The chain joins TRBV5-1 to TRBJ1-1; D gene uncertain. This CDR3 contains 14 residues. Trimming pared 0 bases from V and 5 bases from J, leaving 11 bases between. CDR1 and CDR2 from the germline V gene are SGHRS and YFSETQ. DNA of the CDR3: TGCGCCAGCAGCTTGGCCGCAGCTCTTACTGAAGCTTTCTTT. It encodes CASSLAAALTEAFF.

The chain recombines TRBV27 with TRBJ2-7; D call uncertain. Trimming shortened V by 3 bases and J by 2 bases, and 23 bases separated the two germline ends. CDR1 MNHEY and CDR2 SMNVEV come from the germline V gene (reference sequence). This CDR3 has 18 amino acids. CDR3 sequence reads: CASSFAVLHSGPPYEQYF. CDR3 DNA sequence: TGTGCCAGCAGTTTTGCCGTACTTCACTCGGGTCCTCCCTACGAGCAGTACTTC.

The chain carries TRBV5-6 and TRBJ1-1; weak D call: TRBD1 (5 bases). V lost 5 bases to trimming and J lost 5 bases, with 19 bases between them. The CDR3 covers 15 residues. CDR1 is SGHDT, CDR2 YYEEEE, per germline. CDR3 region: CASRGVGTRITEAFF. CDR3 DNA sequence: TGTGCCAGCAGAGGAGTCGGGACCCGGATAACTGAAGCTTTCTTT.

This clonotype was observed many times. This chain uses TRBV3-1 with TRBJ2-3; D perhaps matches TRBD2 (6 bases). V lost 4 bases, J lost 4 bases, and 12 bases lay in between. This CDR3 contains 14 residues. CDR1 is LGHDT, CDR2 YNNKEL, per germline (reference sequence). The CDR3 spells CASSPRTTSDTQYF. In nucleotides, the CDR3 is TGTGCCAGCAGCCCCAGGACTACGTCAGATACGCAGTATTTT.

The chain joins TRBV4-2 to TRBJ2-1; D remains unclear. Germline loops: CDR1 LGHNA, CDR2 YNFKEQ. The CDR3 consists of 14 residues. V was shortened by 2 bases and J by 7 bases, with 12 bases between the two germline ends. This CDR3 is CASSQSGFGNEQFF. CDR3 bases: TGTGCCAGCAGCCAATCTGGTTTCGGGAATGAGCAGTTCTTC.

V gene TRBV18 combines with J gene TRBJ2-3; 13 nucleotides line up with TRBD2. CDR3 length: 16 amino acids. Trimming at V came to 6 bases and at J to 5 bases, leaving 8 bases not matched to a gene. The V gene's germline CDR1 is KGHSH and CDR2 LQKENI. This CDR3 reads CASSPGLAGVLDTQYF. In DNA, the CDR3 is TGTGCCAGCTCCCCCGGACTAGCGGGAGTTTTAGATACGCAGTATTTT.

This clonotype was picked up many times. The rearrangement joins TRBV28 to TRBJ1-1; D gene uncertain. Germline CDR1 MDHEN, CDR2 SYDVKM. Trimming pared 8 bases from V and 1 base from J, leaving 11 bases between. This CDR3 has 13 residues. The CDR3 bases are TGTGCCAGCGCCGGATACCCGAACACTGAAGCTTTCTTT. This gives the protein CASAGYPNTEAFF.

Comment on this clonotype: Since a much larger clone is just one base distant, this may be a read error. This CDR3 fails to terminate in the conserved phenylalanine or tryptophan, so it likely reflects a read error. This chain uses TRBV5-1 with TRBJ1-5; D might be TRBD1 (5 bases). The CDR3 has 15 amino acids. Deletions cut 0 bases from V and 3 bases from J, with 10 bases between. Germline lookup yields CDR1 SGHRS and CDR2 YFSETQ. CDR3 in DNA: TGCGCCAGCAGCTTGGGCGACAGCTTCAATCAGCCCCAGCATCTT. Amino acids: CASSLGDSFNQPQHL.

This clonotype was counted ten times or more. This sequence joins TRBV2 and TRBJ1-5; a possible D gene is TRBD1 (5 bases). Germline CDR1 reads SNHLY; CDR2 reads FYNNEI. Trimming took off 4 bases at V and 7 bases at J, with 11 bases between the two ends. CDR3 length equals 13 residues. The CDR3 reads CASSVQEMQPQHF. Here the CDR3 DNA reads TGTGCCAGCAGTGTACAGGAGATGCAGCCCCAGCATTTT.

This clonotype was observed many times. The V gene is TRBV18, the J gene TRBJ1-5; D is ambiguous. The germline CDR1 and CDR2 sequences are KGHSH and LQKENI. This CDR3 is built from 14 residues. The V and J ends lost 2 bases and 1 base respectively, with 6 bases between them. DNA of the CDR3: TGTGCCAGCTCACCAGAGGGAAGCAATCAGCCCCAGCATTTT. This translates into CASSPEGSNQPQHF.

The sample holds many counts of this clonotype. In DNA, the CDR3 is TGTGCCAGCAGCTCCGACAGGGGGCCGGAGACCCAGTACTTC. It codes for CASSSDRGPETQYF. The chain combines TRBV2 with TRBJ2-5, with TRBD1 matching 10 bases. CDR1 and CDR2 (germline): SNHLY, FYNNEI. The CDR3 loop spans 14 amino acids. J lost 5 bases, V lost 6 bases, and 6 bases had no gene match.

The sample holds many counts of this clonotype. The chain links TRBV20-1 to TRBJ2-7, with D perhaps TRBD2 (5 bases). The germline V and J ends were trimmed by 6 bases and 3 bases, with 9 bases remaining between them. The CDR3 covers 11 residues. The V gene's germline CDR1 is DFQATT and CDR2 SNEGSKA (reference sequence). DNA for the CDR3: TGCAGTGCCGCGAGGGTCTACGAGCAGTACTTC. Translation gives CSAARVYEQYF.

The chain joins TRBV3-1 to TRBJ2-1; the D is unclear. V lost 0 bases, J lost 9 bases, and 6 bases lay in between. The CDR3 is 12 residues long. Germline V CDR1 and CDR2: LGHDT, YNNKEL (reference sequence). CDR3 DNA: TGTGCCAGCAGCCAAGATTTGGGTGAGCAGTTCTTC. Translation: CASSQDLGEQFF.

The table lists this clonotype with a few counts. The V and J genes are TRBV28 and TRBJ2-3, with D possibly being TRBD2 (5 bases). The germline V gene encodes CDR1 MDHEN and CDR2 SYDVKM. V was trimmed by 2 bases and J by 0 bases, leaving 9 bases between them. The CDR3 runs to 15 residues. The CDR3 protein is CASSLPRTSTDTQYF. CDR3 DNA sequence: TGTGCCAGCAGTTTACCCAGGACTAGCACAGATACGCAGTATTTT.

This clonotype came up a few times. The chain combines TRBV4-1 with TRBJ2-1; 14 bases line up with TRBD2. This CDR3 region has 18 residues. Unmatched junction bases numbered 5, after V lost 0 bases and J lost 4 bases. Germline V lookup: CDR1 MGHRA, CDR2 YSYEKL. This CDR3 reads CASSQEGLAGVAYNEQFF. The CDR3 DNA reads TGCGCCAGCAGCCAAGAGGGACTAGCGGGAGTAGCGTACAATGAGCAGTTCTTC.

This clonotype was found many times. The V and J genes are TRBV20-1 and TRBJ2-7, with 10 bases aligning to TRBD2. The CDR3 contains 13 residues. Trimming removed 8 bases from V and 8 bases from J; junction bases left unmatched: 12. Germline V CDR1 and CDR2: DFQATT, SNEGSKA (reference sequence). The CDR3 region is CSTIAGGDSQQYF. Here the CDR3 DNA reads TGCAGTACCATAGCGGGAGGCGACTCCCAGCAGTACTTC.

This clonotype was seen ten or more times. This chain joins TRBV5-1 and TRBJ2-5; weak D call: TRBD1 (5 bases). Deletions cut 3 bases from V and 5 bases from J, with 14 bases between. The germline V gene has CDR1 SGHRS and CDR2 YFSETQ. CDR3 length equals 14 residues. CDR3 DNA sequence: TGCGCCAGCAGCTCTGACAGTGACGGGGAGACCCAGTACTTC. Translation: CASSSDSDGETQYF.

This clonotype was observed many times. The V call is TRBV5-4, the J call TRBJ2-3, with D maybe TRBD2 (5 bases). Looked up from germline, CDR1 is SGHNT and CDR2 is YYREEE (reference sequence). Trimming shortened V by 5 bases and J by 1 base, and 17 bases separated the two germline ends. CDR3 length: 16 residues. The CDR3 DNA sequence: TGTGCCAGCAGACCAGAGAGTTACGGGGGCACAGATACGCAGTATTTT. Translated: CASRPESYGGTDTQYF. Drawing the rest from reference TRBV5-4 and TRBJ2-3, the complete variable domain is ETGVTQSPTHLIKTRGQQVTLRCSSQSGHNTVSWYQQALGQGPQFIFQYYREEENGRGNFPPRFSGLQFPNYSSELNVNALELDDSALYLCASRPESYGGTDTQYFGPGTRLTVL.

This clonotype has at least ten counts. J is TRBJ2-7 and V is TRBV11-1, with 9 bases fitting TRBD1. CDR1 is SGHAT and CDR2 is FQDESV in the germline V gene (reference sequence). V gave up 4 bases and J gave up 2 bases; unmatched junction bases: 3. This CDR3 spans 14 amino acids. In DNA, the CDR3 is TGTGCCAGCAGCTCGGACAGGGGCACCTACGAGCAGTACTTC. Its protein product is CASSSDRGTYEQYF.